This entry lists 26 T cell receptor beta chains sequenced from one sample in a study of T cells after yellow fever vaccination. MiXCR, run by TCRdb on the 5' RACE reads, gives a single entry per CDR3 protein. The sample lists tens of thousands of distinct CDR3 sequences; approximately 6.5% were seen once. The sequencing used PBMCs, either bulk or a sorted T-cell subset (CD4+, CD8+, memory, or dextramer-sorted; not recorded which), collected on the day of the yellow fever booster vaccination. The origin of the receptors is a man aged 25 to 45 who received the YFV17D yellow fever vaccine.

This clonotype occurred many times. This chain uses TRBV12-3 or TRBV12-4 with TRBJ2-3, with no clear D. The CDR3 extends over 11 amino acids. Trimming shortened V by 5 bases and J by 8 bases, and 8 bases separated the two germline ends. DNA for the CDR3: TGTGCCAGCAGTCCCTGGGGTACGCAGTATTTT. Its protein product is CASSPWGTQYF.

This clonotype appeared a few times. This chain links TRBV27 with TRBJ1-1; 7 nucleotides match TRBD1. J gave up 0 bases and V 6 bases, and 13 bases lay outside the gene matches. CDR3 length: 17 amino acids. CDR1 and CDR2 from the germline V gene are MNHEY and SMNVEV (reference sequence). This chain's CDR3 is CASSGRGTAGMNTEAFF. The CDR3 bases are TGTGCCAGCAGCGGAAGAGGGACAGCTGGGATGAACACTGAAGCTTTCTTT.

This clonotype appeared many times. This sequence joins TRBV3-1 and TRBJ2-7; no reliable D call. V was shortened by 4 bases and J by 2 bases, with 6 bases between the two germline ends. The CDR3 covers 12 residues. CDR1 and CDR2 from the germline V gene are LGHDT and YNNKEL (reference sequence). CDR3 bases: TGTGCCAGCAGCCGGACGACCTACGAGCAGTACTTC. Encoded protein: CASSRTTYEQYF.

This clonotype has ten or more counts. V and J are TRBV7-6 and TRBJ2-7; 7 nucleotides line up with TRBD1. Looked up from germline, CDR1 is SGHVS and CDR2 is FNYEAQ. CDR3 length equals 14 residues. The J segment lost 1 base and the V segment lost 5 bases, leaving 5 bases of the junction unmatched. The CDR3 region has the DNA TGTGCCAGCAGCAAGGAGACAGGGTCCTACGAGCAGTACTTC. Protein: CASSKETGSYEQYF.

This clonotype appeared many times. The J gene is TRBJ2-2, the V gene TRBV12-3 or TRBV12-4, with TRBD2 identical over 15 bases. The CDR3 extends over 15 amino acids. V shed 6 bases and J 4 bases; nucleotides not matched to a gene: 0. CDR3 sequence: CASRGLAGGTGELFF. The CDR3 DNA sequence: TGTGCCAGCAGGGGACTAGCGGGAGGCACCGGGGAGCTGTTTTTT.

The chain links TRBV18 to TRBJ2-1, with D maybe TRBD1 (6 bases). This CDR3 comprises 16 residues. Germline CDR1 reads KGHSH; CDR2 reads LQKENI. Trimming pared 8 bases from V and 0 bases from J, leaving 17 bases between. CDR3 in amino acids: CASTFTGKSSYNEQFF. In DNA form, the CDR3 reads TGTGCCAGCACTTTTACAGGGAAAAGCTCCTACAATGAGCAGTTCTTC.

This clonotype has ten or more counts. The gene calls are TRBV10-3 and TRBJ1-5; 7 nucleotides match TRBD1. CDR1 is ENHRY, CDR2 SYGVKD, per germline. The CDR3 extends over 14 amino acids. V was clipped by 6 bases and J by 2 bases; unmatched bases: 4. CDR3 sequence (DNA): TGTGCCATCAGCCCCGGGACAGGCAATCAGCCCCAGCATTTT. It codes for CAISPGTGNQPQHF.

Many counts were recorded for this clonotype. The DNA of the CDR3 is TGTGCCAGTAGCGAGAGCACAGATACGCAGTATTTT. This gives the protein CASSESTDTQYF. This rearrangement joins TRBV19 to TRBJ2-3; unclear D gene. Germline V lookup: CDR1 LNHDA, CDR2 SQIVND (reference sequence). V lost 6 bases and J 0 bases, leaving 4 bases between the germline ends. CDR3 length: 12 residues.

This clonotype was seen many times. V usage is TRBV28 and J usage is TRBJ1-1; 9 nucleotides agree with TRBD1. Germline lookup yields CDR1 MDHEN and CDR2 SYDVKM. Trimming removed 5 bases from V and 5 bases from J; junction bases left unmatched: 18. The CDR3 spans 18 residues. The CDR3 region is CASSLWGFGQGSLTEAFF. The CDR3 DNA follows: TGTGCCAGCAGTCTTTGGGGGTTTGGACAGGGGTCGTTGACTGAAGCTTTCTTT.

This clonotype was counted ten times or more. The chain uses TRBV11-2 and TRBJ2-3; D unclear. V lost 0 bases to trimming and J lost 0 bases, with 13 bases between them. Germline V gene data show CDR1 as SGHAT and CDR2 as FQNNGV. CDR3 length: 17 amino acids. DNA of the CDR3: TGTGCCAGCAGCTTAGATAGGATCTTTACTAGCACAGATACGCAGTATTTT. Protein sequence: CASSLDRIFTSTDTQYF. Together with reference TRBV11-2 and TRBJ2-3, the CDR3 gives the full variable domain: EAGVAQSPRYKIIEKRQSVAFWCNPISGHATLYWYQQILGQGPKLLIQFQNNGVVDDSQLPKDRFSAERLKGVDSTLKIQPAKLEDSAVYLCASSLDRIFTSTDTQYFGPGTRLTVL.

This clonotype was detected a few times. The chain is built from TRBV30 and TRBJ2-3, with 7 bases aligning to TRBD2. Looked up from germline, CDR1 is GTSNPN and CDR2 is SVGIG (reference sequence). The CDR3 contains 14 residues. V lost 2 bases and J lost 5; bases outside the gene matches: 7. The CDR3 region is CAWSPGGSRDTQYF. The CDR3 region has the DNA TGTGCCTGGAGTCCGGGCGGGAGTAGAGATACGCAGTATTTT.

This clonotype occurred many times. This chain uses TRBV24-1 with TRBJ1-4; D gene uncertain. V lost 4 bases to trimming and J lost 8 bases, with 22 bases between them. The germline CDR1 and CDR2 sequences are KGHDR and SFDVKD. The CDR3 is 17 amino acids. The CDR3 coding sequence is TGTGCCACCAGTGAAAATAACGACGGCCTAAAAGAGGAAAAACTGTTTTTT. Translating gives CATSENNDGLKEEKLFF.

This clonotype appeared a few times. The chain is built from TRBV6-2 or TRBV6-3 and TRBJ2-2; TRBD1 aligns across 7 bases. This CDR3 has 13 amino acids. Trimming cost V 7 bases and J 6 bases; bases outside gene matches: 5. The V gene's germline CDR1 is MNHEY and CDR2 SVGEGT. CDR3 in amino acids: CASNNRGPGELFF. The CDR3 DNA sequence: TGTGCCAGCAATAACAGGGGTCCCGGGGAGCTGTTTTTT.

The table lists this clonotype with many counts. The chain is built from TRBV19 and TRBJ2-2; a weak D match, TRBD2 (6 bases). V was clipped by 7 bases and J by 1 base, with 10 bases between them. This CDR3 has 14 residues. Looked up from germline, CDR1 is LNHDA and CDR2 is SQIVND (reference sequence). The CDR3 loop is CASKRRENTGELFF. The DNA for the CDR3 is TGTGCCAGTAAACGGCGGGAGAACACCGGGGAGCTGTTTTTT.

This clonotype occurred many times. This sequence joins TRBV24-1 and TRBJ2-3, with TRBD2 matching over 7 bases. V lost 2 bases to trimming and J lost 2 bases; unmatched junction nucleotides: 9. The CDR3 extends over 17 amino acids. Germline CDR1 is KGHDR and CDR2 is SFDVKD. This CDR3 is CATSDSPDSGSTDTQYF. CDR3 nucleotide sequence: TGTGCCACCAGTGATTCCCCCGATAGCGGGTCCACAGATACGCAGTATTTT.

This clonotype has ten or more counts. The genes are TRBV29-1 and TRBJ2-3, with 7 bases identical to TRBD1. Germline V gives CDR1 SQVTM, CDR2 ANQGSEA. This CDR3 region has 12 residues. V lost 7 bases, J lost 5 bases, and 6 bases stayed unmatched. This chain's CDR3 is CSDLQGRDTQYF. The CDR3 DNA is TGCAGCGACCTACAGGGGAGAGATACGCAGTATTTT.

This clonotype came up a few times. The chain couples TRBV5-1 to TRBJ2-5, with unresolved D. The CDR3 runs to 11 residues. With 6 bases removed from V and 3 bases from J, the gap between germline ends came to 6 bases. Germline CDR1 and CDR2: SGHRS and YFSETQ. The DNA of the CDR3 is TGCGCCAGCATAGATGAAGAGACCCAGTACTTC. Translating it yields CASIDEETQYF.

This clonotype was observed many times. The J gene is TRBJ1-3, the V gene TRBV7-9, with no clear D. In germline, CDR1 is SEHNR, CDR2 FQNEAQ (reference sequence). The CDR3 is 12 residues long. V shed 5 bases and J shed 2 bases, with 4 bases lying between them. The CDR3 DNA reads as TGTGCCAGCAGCAACGCTGGAAACACCATATATTTT. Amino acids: CASSNAGNTIYF. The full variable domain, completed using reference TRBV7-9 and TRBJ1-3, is DTGVSQNPRHKITKRGQNVTFRCDPISEHNRLYWYRQTLGQGPEFLTYFQNEAQLEKSRLLSDRFSAERPKGSFSTLEIQRTEQGDSAMYLCASSNAGNTIYFGEGSWLTVV.

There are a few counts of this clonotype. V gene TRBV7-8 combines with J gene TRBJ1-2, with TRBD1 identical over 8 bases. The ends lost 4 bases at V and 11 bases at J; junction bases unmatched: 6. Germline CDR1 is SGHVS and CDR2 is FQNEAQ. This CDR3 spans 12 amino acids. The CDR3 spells CASSSIQGAYTF. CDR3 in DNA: TGTGCCAGCAGCTCCATCCAGGGGGCATACACCTTC.

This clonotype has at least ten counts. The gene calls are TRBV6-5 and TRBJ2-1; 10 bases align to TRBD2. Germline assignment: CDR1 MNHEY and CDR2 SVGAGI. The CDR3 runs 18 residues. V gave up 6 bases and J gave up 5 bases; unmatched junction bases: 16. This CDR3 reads CASSLLAGVEKFDNEQFF. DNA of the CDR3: TGTGCCAGCAGCCTCCTAGCGGGAGTGGAAAAGTTCGACAATGAGCAGTTCTTC.

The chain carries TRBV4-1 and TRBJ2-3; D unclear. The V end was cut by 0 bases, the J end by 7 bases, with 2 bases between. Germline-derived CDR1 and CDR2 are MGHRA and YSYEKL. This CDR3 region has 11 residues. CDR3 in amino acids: CASSQENTQYF. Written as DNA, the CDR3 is TGCGCCAGCAGCCAAGAGAATACGCAGTATTTT.

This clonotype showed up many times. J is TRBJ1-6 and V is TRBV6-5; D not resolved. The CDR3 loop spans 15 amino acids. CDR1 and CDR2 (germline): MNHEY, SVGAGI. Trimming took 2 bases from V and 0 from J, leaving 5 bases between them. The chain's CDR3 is CASSYRSSYNSPLHF. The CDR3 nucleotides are TGTGCCAGCAGTTACCGGAGCTCCTATAATTCACCCCTCCACTTT.

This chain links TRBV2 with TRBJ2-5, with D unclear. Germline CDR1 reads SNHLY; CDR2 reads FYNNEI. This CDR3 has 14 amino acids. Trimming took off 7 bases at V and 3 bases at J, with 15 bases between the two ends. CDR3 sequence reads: CASKVSPGEETQYF. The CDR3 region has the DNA TGTGCCAGCAAGGTTAGTCCAGGAGAAGAGACCCAGTACTTC.

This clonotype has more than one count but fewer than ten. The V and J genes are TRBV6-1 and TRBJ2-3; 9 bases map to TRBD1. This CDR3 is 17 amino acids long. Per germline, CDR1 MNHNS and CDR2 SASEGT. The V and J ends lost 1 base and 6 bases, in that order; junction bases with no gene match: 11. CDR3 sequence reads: CASSEEVMGQGGDTQYF. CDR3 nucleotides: TGTGCCAGCAGTGAAGAAGTCATGGGACAGGGTGGGGATACGCAGTATTTT.

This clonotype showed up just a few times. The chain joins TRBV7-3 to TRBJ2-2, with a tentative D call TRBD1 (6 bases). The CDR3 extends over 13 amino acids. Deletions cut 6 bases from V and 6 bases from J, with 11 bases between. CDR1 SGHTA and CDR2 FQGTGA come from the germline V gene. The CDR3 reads CASSFEGAGELFF. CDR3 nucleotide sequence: TGTGCCAGCAGTTTTGAGGGGGCCGGGGAGCTGTTTTTT.

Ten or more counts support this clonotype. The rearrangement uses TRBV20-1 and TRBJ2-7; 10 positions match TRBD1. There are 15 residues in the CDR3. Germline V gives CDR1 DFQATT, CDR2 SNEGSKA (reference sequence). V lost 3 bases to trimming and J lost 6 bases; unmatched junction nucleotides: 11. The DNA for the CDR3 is TGCAGTGCTAGGCGTCCGAGGACAGGGGGTGTCGAGCAGTACTTC. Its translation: CSARRPRTGGVEQYF.